These 9 T cell receptor beta chains were sequenced from one sample in a study of blood T cell repertoires in COVID-19. Produced via immunoSEQ multiplex PCR; TCRdb's table is partial and in-frame only. The sample lists some 99,000 clones, over 65% seen once, with around a sixth in the top ten. The sequenced material came from peripheral blood. The receptors derive from a woman aged 55-69 years with acute or convalescent COVID-19.

This clone was observed a handful of times. V is TRBV9 and J is TRBJ1-1; a weak D match, TRBD1 (5 bases). The CDR3 loop spans 18 amino acids. Germline CDR1 is SGDLS and CDR2 is YYNGEE. Deletions cut 0 bases from V and 3 bases from J, with 21 bases between. Here the CDR3 DNA reads TGTGCCAGCAGCGTAGCCGGCCGGGGGGGTGCGTCGGACACTGAAGCTTTCTTT. Amino acids: CASSVAGRGGASDTEAFF.

This clone was counted once. CDR3 sequence (DNA): TGTGCCAGTAGTAGCCAGCGGGGGCCTTATGAGCAGTTCTTC. It specifies CASSSQRGPYEQFF. This chain uses TRBV19 with TRBJ2-1; 8 bases map to TRBD2. The junction had 7 bases not matched to a gene; V was cut back by 4 bases and J by 8 bases. The CDR3 consists of 14 residues. Germline V gene sequence: CDR1 LNHDA, CDR2 SQIVND (reference sequence). Supplemented by reference TRBV19 and TRBJ2-1, the full variable domain reads DGGITQSPKYLFRKEGQNVTLSCEQNLNHDAMYWYRQDPGQGLRLIYYSQIVNDFQKGDIAEGYSVSREKKESFPLTVTSAQKNPTAFYLCASSSQRGPYEQFFGPGTRLTVL.

This clone was counted a few times. The chain has TRBV28 and TRBJ1-5, with 8 bases aligning to TRBD1. Germline CDR1 MDHEN, CDR2 SYDVKM. The CDR3 totals 16 residues. Germline trimming cut 6 bases from V and 4 bases from J; bases unmatched to any gene: 11. CDR3 in amino acids: CASSPPGGRLNQPQHF. The CDR3 DNA reads TGTGCCAGCAGCCCCCCAGGGGGCCGGCTAAATCAGCCCCAGCATTTT.

Notes on this clone: This sample also contains other DNA sequences that code for the same CDR3. CDR3: CASSQGQAYGYTF. In DNA, the CDR3 is TGTGCCAGCAGCCAGGGACAGGCCTATGGCTACACCTTC. This chain links TRBV6-6 with TRBJ1-2; 8 bases align to TRBD1. CDR1 and CDR2 (germline): MNHNY, SVGAGI (reference sequence). The ends lost 6 bases at V and 4 bases at J; junction bases unmatched: 4. The CDR3 contains 13 residues.

The rearrangement joins TRBV24-1 to TRBJ2-2; 7 nucleotides match TRBD1. From germline, CDR1 is KGHDR and CDR2 SFDVKD. The CDR3 has 15 residues. With V trimmed by 4 bases and J by 5 bases, 6 bases remained unmatched. The DNA for the CDR3 is TGTGCCACCAGTGACCCTGGACAGGTTACCGGGGAGCTGTTTTTT. Its translation is CATSDPGQVTGELFF.

The chain employs TRBV28 and TRBJ1-1; maybe TRBD1 (5 bases). Per germline, CDR1 MDHEN and CDR2 SYDVKM. V dropped 6 bases and J dropped 0 bases, with 17 bases sitting between them. CDR3 length: 16 residues. CDR3 region: CASRAPLQGMNTEAFF. CDR3 nucleotides: TGTGCCAGCAGAGCACCGCTTCAGGGCATGAACACTGAAGCTTTCTTT.

V is TRBV30 and J is TRBJ2-1, with no clear D. Germline assignment: CDR1 GTSNPN and CDR2 SVGIG (reference sequence). The CDR3 runs to 13 residues. The ends were cut back, 2 bases at V and 5 bases at J, with 10 bases in the middle. CDR3 residues: CAWSLQQDNEQFF. CDR3 sequence (DNA): TGTGCCTGGAGTCTCCAGCAGGACAATGAGCAGTTCTTC.

The chain recombines TRBV28 with TRBJ2-1; 7 bases are a match to TRBD2. CDR3 size: 15 residues. J gave up 7 bases and V 2 bases, and 8 bases lay outside the gene matches. Germline V gives CDR1 MDHEN, CDR2 SYDVKM. The CDR3 loop is CASSLSSGLGNEQFF. CDR3 nucleotides: TGTGCCAGCAGTTTAAGTTCAGGACTAGGGAATGAGCAGTTCTTC.

This sequence joins TRBV19 and TRBJ1-1; unclear D gene. Germline-derived CDR1 and CDR2 are LNHDA and SQIVND (reference sequence). The ends were cut back, 6 bases at V and 6 bases at J, with 11 bases in the middle. There are 12 residues in the CDR3. The CDR3 loop reads CASSARAAEAFF. The DNA of the CDR3 is TGTGCCAGTAGCGCGCGGGCCGCTGAAGCTTTCTTT.